The TCR beta chain described here comes from a study of shared clonotypes between healthy human individuals. Repertoires were generated with immunoSEQ multiplex PCR, while TCRdb's copy carries only in-frame clones and drops some. The repertoire has about 1 million clones, 65% to 75% of them found once; the top ten carry approximately 1.5%. Germline V lookup: CDR1 MNHEY, CDR2 SVGAGI. This CDR3 has 14 amino acids. V shed 6 bases and J shed 4 bases, with 15 bases lying between them. The chain uses TRBV6-5 and TRBJ1-2, with D hard to call. The clonotype was recovered from a man aged 18-30 years in good health. The sequenced sample consisted of memory CD4+ T cells sorted from blood. The sample's subset: CD45RA-negative fraction. The CDR3 is CASRTSGEIYGYTF. The CDR3 DNA sequence: TGTGCCAGCAGAACTTCCGGGGAAATCTATGGCTACACCTTC.